The clone carrying this TCR beta chain was observed at least ten times. V lost 6 bases, J lost 2 bases, and 14 bases lay in between. There are 15 residues in the CDR3. Germline values: CDR1 MNHEY, CDR2 SMNVEV (reference sequence). TCRdb recomputed calls from the RT-PCR reads with MiXCR, one row per CDR3 protein. In the table there are hundreds of thousands of distinct CDR3 sequences, more than 13% of which are singletons. The receptor was derived from a female donor in good health, serving as a healthy control. Source material: memory CD4+ T cells from blood. The chain links TRBV27 to TRBJ1-5, with no clear D. CDR3 in amino acids: CASSTTALGNQPQHF. DNA of the CDR3: TGTGCCAGCAGCACCACAGCCCTGGGCAATCAGCCCCAGCATTTT.